This T cell receptor beta chain was sequenced during a study of tumor-infiltrating lymphocytes in oesophageal squamous cell carcinoma. TCRdb redid the calling of the PCR reads with MiXCR, one entry per CDR3 protein. Of about 14,000 distinct CDR3 sequences detected, roughly half appear once; the ten largest clones hold 12%. The V and J ends lost 10 bases and 1 base, in that order; junction bases with no gene match: 4. The CDR3 has 13 amino acids. The germline V gene has CDR1 SGHTA and CDR2 FQGNSA. The rearrangement joins TRBV7-2 to TRBJ2-1, with 7 positions matching TRBD1. The sequenced sample consisted of blood. This TCR was sampled from a female donor with esophageal squamous cell carcinoma. The CDR3 loop is CATEQGSYNEQFF. The CDR3 bases are TGTGCCACCGAACAGGGGTCCTACAATGAGCAGTTCTTC.